The 11 T cell receptor beta chains presented below share a single source sample, sequenced in a study of CD8 T cells in ankylosing spondylitis. Study outcomes and limitations: Ankylosing spondylitis blood appeared to be characterized by a TCR beta motif of 8 or 9 highly homologous variants.

TCRdb ran MiXCR on the 5' RACE reads and lists one entry per CDR3 protein. The sample records over 600,000 distinct CDR3 sequences, around 19% being singletons. Their specific antigens are unknown. Sequencing used blood, either unsorted or a sorted T cell fraction (not recorded which). These receptors were obtained from a male donor with ankylosing spondylitis.

V usage is TRBV20-1 and J usage is TRBJ2-5, with D perhaps matching TRBD1 (5 bases). From germline, CDR1 is DFQATT and CDR2 SNEGSKA (reference sequence). The CDR3 length is 14 residues. The V gene lost 0 bases and the J gene lost 7 bases, with 15 bases spanning the gap. Written as DNA, the CDR3 is TGCAGTGCTAGAGATGGGCAGGGTCTCGGGACCCAGTACTTC. It translates to CSARDGQGLGTQYF.

The V call is TRBV19, the J call TRBJ1-1, with 8 bases that match TRBD1. Germline assignment: CDR1 LNHDA and CDR2 SQIVND (reference sequence). V was pared by 1 base and J by 1 base, with 2 bases of the junction left unmatched. The CDR3 length is 15 residues. CDR3 DNA: TGTGCCAGTAGTATAGGACAGGGGAGGAACACTGAAGCTTTCTTT. Translating it yields CASSIGQGRNTEAFF.

The chain recombines TRBV12-3 or TRBV12-4 with TRBJ1-2; the D is unclear. Between the trimmed V and J ends, which lost 1 base and 5 bases, there was a span of 14 bases. CDR3 size: 15 residues. CDR3: CASSLGSPRGYGYTF. DNA of the CDR3: TGTGCCAGCAGTTTAGGGAGTCCCCGGGGTTATGGCTACACCTTC.

V gene TRBV7-9 combines with J gene TRBJ2-6; tentatively, D is TRBD1 (6 bases). Germline CDR1 and CDR2: SEHNR and FQNEAQ (reference sequence). There are 15 residues in the CDR3. V gave up 6 bases and J gave up 2 bases, with 11 bases separating them. CDR3 DNA sequence: TGTGCCAGCAGTCACTCAGGGGCTGGGGCCAACGTCCTGACTTTC. This sequence encodes CASSHSGAGANVLTF. The variable domain in full, with the rest retrieved from reference TRBV7-9 and TRBJ2-6, is DTGVSQNPRHKITKRGQNVTFRCDPISEHNRLYWYRQTLGQGPEFLTYFQNEAQLEKSRLLSDRFSAERPKGSFSTLEIQRTEQGDSAMYLCASSHSGAGANVLTFGAGSRLTVL.

The chain joins TRBV6-1 to TRBJ2-5, with 7 positions matching TRBD1. Germline V gives CDR1 MNHNS, CDR2 SASEGT. This CDR3 spans 14 amino acids. V lost 5 bases and J lost 5; bases outside the gene matches: 8. The DNA for the CDR3 is TGTGCCAGCAGTCCCCAGGGGGTTCAGGAGACCCAGTACTTC. The encoded protein is CASSPQGVQETQYF.

This sequence joins TRBV5-1 and TRBJ2-7; D gene unclear. The length of the CDR3 is 14 residues. Germline V lookup: CDR1 SGHRS, CDR2 YFSETQ. The V gene lost 2 bases and the J gene lost 6 bases, with 15 bases spanning the gap. CDR3 sequence (DNA): TGCGCCAGCAGCTTCGACTCCGGAGTAGGCGAGCAGTACTTC. Its protein product is CASSFDSGVGEQYF.

The CDR3 bases are TGCGCCAGCAGCCCCTACACAAGACAAGAGACCCAGTACTTC. This sequence encodes CASSPYTRQETQYF. The V call is TRBV5-1, the J call TRBJ2-5; D uncertain. The CDR3 is made up of 14 amino acids. Trimming removed 4 bases from V and 2 bases from J, with 12 bases in between. CDR1 and CDR2 (germline): SGHRS, YFSETQ.

Concerning this clonotype: This CDR3 fails to terminate in the conserved phenylalanine or tryptophan, so it likely reflects a read error. The chain uses TRBV4-1 and TRBJ1-1, with D possibly TRBD1 on 5 matching bases. Germline V gives CDR1 MGHRA, CDR2 YSYEKL. With 1 base removed from V and 1 base from J, the gap between germline ends came to 7 bases. The CDR3 contains 14 residues. The CDR3 loop reads CASSQVGTNTEAFS. The DNA of the CDR3 is TGCGCCAGCAGCCAAGTGGGGACGAACACTGAAGCTTTCTCT.

The genes are TRBV27 and TRBJ1-1; the D is unclear. The CDR3 is 15 amino acids. Germline values: CDR1 MNHEY, CDR2 SMNVEV (reference sequence). Trimming pared 1 base from V and 1 base from J, leaving 10 bases between. The CDR3 coding sequence is TGTGCCAGCAGTTTATATGCGGTAGGGAACACTGAAGCTTTCTTT. It encodes CASSLYAVGNTEAFF.

The table lists this clonotype with many counts. The J gene is TRBJ2-7, the V gene TRBV20-1; 9 bases align to TRBD1. Germline lookup yields CDR1 DFQATT and CDR2 SNEGSKA (reference sequence). This CDR3 spans 14 amino acids. Trimming took 5 bases from V and 4 from J; bases not matched to a gene: 9. CDR3 region: CSAVNRDRVYEQYF. CDR3 in DNA: TGCAGTGCTGTAAACCGGGACAGGGTTTACGAGCAGTACTTC.

The V gene is TRBV7-2, the J gene TRBJ1-2; D is undetermined. CDR3 length equals 14 residues. The germline V and J ends were trimmed by 5 bases and 4 bases, with 14 bases remaining between them. Germline assignment: CDR1 SGHTA and CDR2 FQGNSA. CDR3 sequence: CASSRVPPVYGYTF. The CDR3 DNA follows: TGTGCCAGCAGCCGCGTACCGCCCGTCTATGGCTACACCTTC.